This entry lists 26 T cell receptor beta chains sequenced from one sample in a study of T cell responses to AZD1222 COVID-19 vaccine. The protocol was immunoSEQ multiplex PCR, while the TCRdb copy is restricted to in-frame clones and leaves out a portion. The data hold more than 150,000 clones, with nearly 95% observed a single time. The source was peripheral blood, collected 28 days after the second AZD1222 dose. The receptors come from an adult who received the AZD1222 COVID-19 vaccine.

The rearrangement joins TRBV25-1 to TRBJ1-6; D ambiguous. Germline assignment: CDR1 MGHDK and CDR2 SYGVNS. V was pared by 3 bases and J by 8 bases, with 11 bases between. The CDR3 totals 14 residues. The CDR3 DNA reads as TGTGCCAGCAGTGACCGGATCATTGATTCACCCCTCCACTTT. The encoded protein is CASSDRIIDSPLHF.

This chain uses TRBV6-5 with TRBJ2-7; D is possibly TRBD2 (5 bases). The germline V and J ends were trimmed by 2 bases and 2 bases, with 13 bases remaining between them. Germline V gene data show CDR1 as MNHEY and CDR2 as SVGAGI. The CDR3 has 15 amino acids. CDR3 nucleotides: TGTGCCAGCAGTTACGGGGTAGAAGCGGCCTACGAGCAGTACTTC. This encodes CASSYGVEAAYEQYF.

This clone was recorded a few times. CDR3 DNA sequence: TGCGCCAGCAGTGACCATAAGAACACTGAAGCTTTCTTT. This codes for CASSDHKNTEAFF. V is TRBV10-2 and J is TRBJ1-1, with D hard to call. This CDR3 contains 13 residues. The germline V and J ends were trimmed by 3 bases and 1 base, with 6 bases remaining between them. CDR1 WSHSY and CDR2 SAAADI come from the germline V gene.

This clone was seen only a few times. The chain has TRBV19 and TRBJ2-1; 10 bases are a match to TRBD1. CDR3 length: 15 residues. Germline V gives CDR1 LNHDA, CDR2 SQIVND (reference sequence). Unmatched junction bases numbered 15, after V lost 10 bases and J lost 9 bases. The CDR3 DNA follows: TGTGCCACCGAGCCCCGGGACAGGGGCTTTGGTGAGCAGTTCTTC. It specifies CATEPRDRGFGEQFF.

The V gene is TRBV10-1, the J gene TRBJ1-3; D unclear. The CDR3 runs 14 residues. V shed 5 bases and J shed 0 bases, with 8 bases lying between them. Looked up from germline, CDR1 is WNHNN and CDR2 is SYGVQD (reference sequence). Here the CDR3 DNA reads TGCGCCAGCAGTTCAGCTGACTCTGGAAACACCATATATTTT. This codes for CASSSADSGNTIYF.

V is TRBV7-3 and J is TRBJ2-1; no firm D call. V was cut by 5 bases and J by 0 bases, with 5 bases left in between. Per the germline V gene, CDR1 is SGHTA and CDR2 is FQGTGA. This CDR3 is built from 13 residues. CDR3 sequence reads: CASSAGSYNEQFF. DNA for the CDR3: TGTGCCAGCAGCGCCGGCTCCTACAATGAGCAGTTCTTC.

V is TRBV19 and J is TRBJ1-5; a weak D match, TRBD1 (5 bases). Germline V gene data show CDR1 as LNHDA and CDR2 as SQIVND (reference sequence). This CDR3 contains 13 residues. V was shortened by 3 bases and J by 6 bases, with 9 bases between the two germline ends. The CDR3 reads CASSIGGGQPQHF. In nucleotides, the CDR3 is TGTGCCAGTAGTATTGGGGGGGGTCAGCCCCAGCATTTT.

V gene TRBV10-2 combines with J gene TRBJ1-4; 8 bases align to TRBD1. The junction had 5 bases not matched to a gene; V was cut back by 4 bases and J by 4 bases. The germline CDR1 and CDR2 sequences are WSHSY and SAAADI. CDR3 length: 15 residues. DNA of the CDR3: TGCGCCAGCAGTGCTTGGACAGGGTTTAATGAAAAACTGTTTTTT. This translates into CASSAWTGFNEKLFF.

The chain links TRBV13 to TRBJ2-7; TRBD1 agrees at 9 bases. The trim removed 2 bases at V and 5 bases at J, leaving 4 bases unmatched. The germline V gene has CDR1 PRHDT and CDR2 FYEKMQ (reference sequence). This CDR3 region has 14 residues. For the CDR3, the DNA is TGTGCCAGCAGCTTATGGGACAGGGCCCACGAGCAGTACTTC. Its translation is CASSLWDRAHEQYF.

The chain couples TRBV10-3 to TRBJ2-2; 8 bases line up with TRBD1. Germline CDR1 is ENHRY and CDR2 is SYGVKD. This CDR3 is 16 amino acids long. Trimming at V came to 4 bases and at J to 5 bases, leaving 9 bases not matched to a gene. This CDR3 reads CAISVVRGRGTGELFF. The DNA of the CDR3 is TGTGCCATCAGTGTCGTCAGGGGGCGGGGTACCGGGGAGCTGTTTTTT.

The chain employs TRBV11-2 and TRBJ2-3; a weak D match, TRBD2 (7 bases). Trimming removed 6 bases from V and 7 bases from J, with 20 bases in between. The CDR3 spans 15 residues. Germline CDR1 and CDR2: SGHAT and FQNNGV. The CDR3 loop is CASRGLQGYENTQYF. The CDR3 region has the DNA TGTGCCAGCAGGGGACTACAGGGCTATGAGAATACGCAGTATTTT.

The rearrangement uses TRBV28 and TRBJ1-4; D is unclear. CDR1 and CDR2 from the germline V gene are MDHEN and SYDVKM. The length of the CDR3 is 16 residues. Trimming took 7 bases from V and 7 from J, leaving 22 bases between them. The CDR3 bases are TGTGCCAGCAACCCGAGGACCTTCCTCGGGGTTGAAAAACTGTTTTTT. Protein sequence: CASNPRTFLGVEKLFF. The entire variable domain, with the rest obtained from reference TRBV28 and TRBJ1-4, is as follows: DVKVTQSSRYLVKRTGEKVFLECVQDMDHENMFWYRQDPGLGLRLIYFSYDVKMKEKGDIPEGYSVSREKKERFSLILESASTNQTSMYLCASNPRTFLGVEKLFFGSGTQLSVL.

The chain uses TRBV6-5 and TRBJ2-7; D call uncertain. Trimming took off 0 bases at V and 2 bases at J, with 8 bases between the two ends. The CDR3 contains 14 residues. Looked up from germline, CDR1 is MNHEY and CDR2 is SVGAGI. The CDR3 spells CASSYSSVAYEQYF. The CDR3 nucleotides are TGTGCCAGCAGTTACTCTTCCGTCGCCTACGAGCAGTACTTC.

CDR3 sequence: CASTLMEAEAFF. The CDR3 coding sequence is TGTGCCAGCACCCTAATGGAAGCTGAAGCTTTCTTT. This chain connects TRBV7-9 to TRBJ1-1; D is uncertain. Germline V CDR1 and CDR2: SEHNR, FQNEAQ (reference sequence). The V end lost 7 bases, the J end lost 6 bases, and 12 bases lay between the germline ends. The CDR3 has 12 amino acids.

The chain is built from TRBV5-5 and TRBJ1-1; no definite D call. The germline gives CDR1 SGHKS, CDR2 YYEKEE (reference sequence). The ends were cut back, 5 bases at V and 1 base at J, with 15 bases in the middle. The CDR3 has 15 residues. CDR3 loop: CASSRVNFANTEAFF. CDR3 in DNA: TGTGCCAGCAGTCGGGTCAACTTTGCGAACACTGAAGCTTTCTTT.

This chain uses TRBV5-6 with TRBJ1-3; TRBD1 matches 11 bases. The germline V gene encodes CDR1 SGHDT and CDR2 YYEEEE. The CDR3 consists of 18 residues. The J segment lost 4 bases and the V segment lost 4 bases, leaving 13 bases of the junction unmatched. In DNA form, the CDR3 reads TGTGCCAGCAGCAGCGGGACAGGGGGATCTTTGTCCGGAAACACCATATATTTT. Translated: CASSSGTGGSLSGNTIYF.

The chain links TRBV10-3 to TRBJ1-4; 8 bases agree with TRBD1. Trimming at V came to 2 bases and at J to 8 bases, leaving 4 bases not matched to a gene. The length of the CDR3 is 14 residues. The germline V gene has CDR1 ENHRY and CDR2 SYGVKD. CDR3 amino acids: CAISEGQGMEKLFF. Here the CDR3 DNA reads TGTGCCATCAGTGAGGGACAGGGTATGGAAAAACTGTTTTTT.

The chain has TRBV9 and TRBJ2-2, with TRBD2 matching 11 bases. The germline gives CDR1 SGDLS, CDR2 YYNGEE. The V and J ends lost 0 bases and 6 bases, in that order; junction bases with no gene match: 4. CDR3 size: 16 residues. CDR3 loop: CASSVGTSGRSGELFF. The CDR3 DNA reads TGTGCCAGCAGCGTAGGTACTAGCGGGAGATCCGGGGAGCTGTTTTTT.

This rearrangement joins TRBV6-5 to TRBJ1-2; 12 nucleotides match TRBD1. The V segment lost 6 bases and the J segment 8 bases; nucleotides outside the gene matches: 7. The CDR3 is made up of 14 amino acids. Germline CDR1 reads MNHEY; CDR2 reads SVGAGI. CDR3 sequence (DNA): TGTGCCAGCAGCCTGGGACAGGGGGCAGAAGGCTACACCTTC. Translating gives CASSLGQGAEGYTF.

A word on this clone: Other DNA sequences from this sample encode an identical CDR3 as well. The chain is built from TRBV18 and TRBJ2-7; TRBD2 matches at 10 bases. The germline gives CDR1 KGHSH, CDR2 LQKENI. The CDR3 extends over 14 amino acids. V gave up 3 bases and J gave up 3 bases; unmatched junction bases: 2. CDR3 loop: CASSPGLADYEQYF. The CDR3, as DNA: TGTGCCAGCTCACCCGGACTAGCGGACTACGAGCAGTACTTC.

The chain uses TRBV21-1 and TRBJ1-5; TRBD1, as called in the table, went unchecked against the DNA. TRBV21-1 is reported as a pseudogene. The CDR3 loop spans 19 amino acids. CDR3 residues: CASSKPRDRYDHSNQPQHF. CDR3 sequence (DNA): TGTGCCAGCAGCAAACCCCGGGACAGATATGACCATAGCAATCAGCCCCAGCATTTT.

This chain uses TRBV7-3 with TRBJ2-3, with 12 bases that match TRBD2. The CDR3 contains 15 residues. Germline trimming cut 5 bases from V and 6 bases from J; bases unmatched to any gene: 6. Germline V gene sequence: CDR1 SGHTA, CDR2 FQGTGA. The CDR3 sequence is CASSPRLAGDDTQYF. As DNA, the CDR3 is TGTGCCAGCAGCCCAAGACTAGCGGGAGACGATACGCAGTATTTT.

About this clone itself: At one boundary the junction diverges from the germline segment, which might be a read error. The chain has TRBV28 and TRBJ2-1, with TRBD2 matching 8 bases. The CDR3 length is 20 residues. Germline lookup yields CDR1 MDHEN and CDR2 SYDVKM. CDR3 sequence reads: CASNRVGEAGELVHYNEQFF. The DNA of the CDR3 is TGCGCCAGCAATAGGGTCGGGGAAGCGGGAGAATTGGTTCATTACAATGAGCAGTTCTTC.

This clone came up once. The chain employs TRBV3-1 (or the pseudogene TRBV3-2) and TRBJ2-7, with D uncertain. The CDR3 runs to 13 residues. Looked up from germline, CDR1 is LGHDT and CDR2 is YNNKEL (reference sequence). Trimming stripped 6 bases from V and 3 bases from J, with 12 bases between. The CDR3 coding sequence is TGTGCCAGCAGTCAAAAGGGCGTCTACGAGCAGTACTTC. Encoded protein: CASSQKGVYEQYF.

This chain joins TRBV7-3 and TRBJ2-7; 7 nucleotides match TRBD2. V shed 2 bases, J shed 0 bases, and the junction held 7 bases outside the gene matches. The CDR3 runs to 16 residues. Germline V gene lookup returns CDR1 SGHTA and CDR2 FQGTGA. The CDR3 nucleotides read TGTGCCAGCAGCTTATCTGGCGGACTAGACTCCTACGAGCAGTACTTC. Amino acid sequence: CASSLSGGLDSYEQYF.

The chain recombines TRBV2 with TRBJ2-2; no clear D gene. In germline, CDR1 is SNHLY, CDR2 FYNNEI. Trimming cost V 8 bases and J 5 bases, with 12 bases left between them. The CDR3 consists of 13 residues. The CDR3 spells CASDVTRTGELFF. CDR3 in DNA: TGTGCCAGCGATGTCACAAGGACCGGGGAGCTGTTTTTT.